A single sample is the source of the 12 T cell receptor beta chains below, sequenced in a study of STAT5B mutations in CD4+ large granular lymphocyte leukemia. Clones were read by immunoSEQ multiplex PCR, and TCRdb kept only the in-frame ones, dropping some. The table records about 3,600 clones, about four fifths of them present only once. The sequencing input was PBMCs. These receptors all stem from a man aged 55 to 70 with CD4+ T-cell large granular lymphocyte leukemia.

The rearrangement joins TRBV7-2 to TRBJ2-1; D may be TRBD1 or TRBD2 (5 bases each). CDR3 length: 14 amino acids. Germline values: CDR1 SGHTA, CDR2 FQGNSA. Trimming stripped 4 bases from V and 5 bases from J, with 12 bases between. The CDR3 protein is CASSSPGHHNEQFF. In nucleotides, the CDR3 is TGTGCCAGCAGCTCCCCGGGGCACCACAATGAGCAGTTCTTC.

This chain uses TRBV7-2 with TRBJ2-7; D possibly matches TRBD1 or TRBD2 (5 bases each). Germline V CDR1 and CDR2: SGHTA, FQGNSA. The CDR3 is 14 residues long. V was cut by 1 base and J by 3 bases, with 10 bases left in between. The CDR3 nucleotides read TGTGCCAGCAGCTTAGGAGGGGACGGCTACGAGCAGTACTTC. Translation: CASSLGGDGYEQYF.

This sequence joins TRBV27 and TRBJ1-3, with TRBD1 identical over 10 bases. Germline V lookup: CDR1 MNHEY, CDR2 SMNVEV (reference sequence). This CDR3 has 17 amino acids. After removal of 4 bases from V and 4 bases from J, the junction contained 10 bases not matched to a gene. CDR3 in DNA: TGTGCCAGCAGTTCGAAGGGACAGGGGTCGTTCGGAAACACCATATATTTT. Translated: CASSSKGQGSFGNTIYF.

The rearrangement joins TRBV10-3 to TRBJ1-1; D gene unclear. Trimming left V 8 bases short and J 4 bases short, with 8 bases between. The germline V gene has CDR1 ENHRY and CDR2 SYGVKD. This CDR3 spans 11 amino acids. This chain's CDR3 is CAIASGTEAFF. The CDR3 DNA reads TGTGCCATCGCCTCTGGCACTGAAGCTTTCTTT.

This clone has just a few counts. This sequence joins TRBV9 and TRBJ2-1, with 7 bases aligning to TRBD1. J gave up 6 bases and V 3 bases, and 6 bases lay outside the gene matches. Looked up from germline, CDR1 is SGDLS and CDR2 is YYNGEE. CDR3 size: 14 residues. CDR3 nucleotide sequence: TGTGCCAGCAGCGGACAGGGTTGGGGCAATGAGCAGTTCTTC. Encoded protein: CASSGQGWGNEQFF.

V and J are TRBV7-2 and TRBJ2-3; a weak D match, TRBD1 (7 bases). The CDR3 runs 17 residues. The V gene's germline CDR1 is SGHTA and CDR2 FQGNSA. V was trimmed by 6 bases and J by 0 bases, leaving 19 bases between them. The CDR3 nucleotides read TGTGCCAGCAGTTATCCCGACAGGGACTTAAGCACAGATACGCAGTATTTT. Amino acid sequence: CASSYPDRDLSTDTQYF.

This clone appeared once. The V gene is TRBV7-3, the J gene TRBJ2-3, with TRBD1 matching 7 bases. The V gene end was trimmed by 7 bases and the J gene end by 4 bases; junction bases not matched to a gene: 5. In germline, CDR1 is SGHTA, CDR2 FQGTGA. CDR3 length: 13 residues. The CDR3 DNA reads TGTGCCAGCAACCTAGGGGGCGCAGATACGCAGTATTTT. Encoded protein: CASNLGGADTQYF.

CDR3 sequence: CASSLSGGNEAFF. CDR3 DNA: TGTGCCAGCAGTTTGTCTGGTGGCAATGAAGCTTTCTTT. The rearrangement uses TRBV27 and TRBJ1-1; D is uncertain. Trimming left V 3 bases short and J 7 bases short, with 12 bases between. Per the germline V gene, CDR1 is MNHEY and CDR2 is SMNVEV (reference sequence). The CDR3 has 13 residues.

This rearrangement joins TRBV11-2 to TRBJ2-3; TRBD1 is a possible D gene (6 bases). CDR3 length equals 15 residues. Germline CDR1 reads SGHAT; CDR2 reads FQNNGV. V shed 6 bases and J shed 6 bases, with 19 bases lying between them. The CDR3 sequence: CASSDSRGASDTQYF. The CDR3 bases are TGTGCCAGCAGTGACAGCAGGGGTGCTTCGGATACGCAGTATTTT.

V and J are TRBV9 and TRBJ2-7; 8 bases align to TRBD1. The V segment lost 3 bases and the J segment 4 bases; nucleotides outside the gene matches: 9. Germline CDR1 and CDR2: SGDLS and YYNGEE. This CDR3 contains 15 residues. CDR3 DNA sequence: TGTGCCAGCAGCGCGTCAACAGGGGGGTTTTACGAGCAGTACTTC. Protein: CASSASTGGFYEQYF. The full variable domain, in which reference TRBV9 and TRBJ2-7 provide the parts outside the CDR3, is DSGVTQTPKHLITATGQRVTLRCSPRSGDLSVYWYQQSLDQGLQFLIQYYNGEERAKGNILERFSAQQFPDLHSELNLSSLELGDSALYFCASSASTGGFYEQYFGPGTRLTVT.

This chain links TRBV10-1 with TRBJ2-6, with D unclear. With 5 bases removed from V and 0 bases from J, the gap between germline ends came to 5 bases. CDR3 length: 14 amino acids. Germline CDR1 WNHNN, CDR2 SYGVQD (reference sequence). The CDR3 protein is CASSNHSGANVLTF. The CDR3 coding sequence is TGCGCCAGCAGTAATCACTCTGGGGCCAACGTCCTGACTTTC.

The V call is TRBV29-1, the J call TRBJ2-1, with D possibly being TRBD1 (6 bases). V dropped 8 bases and J dropped 4 bases, with 18 bases sitting between them. The CDR3 sequence is 14 residues long. Germline V gives CDR1 SQVTM, CDR2 ANQGSEA. The CDR3 DNA reads as TGCAGCATCCTATTAACCCAGGGGTACAATGAGCAGTTCTTC. This codes for CSILLTQGYNEQFF.